This TCR beta chain is drawn from a study of blood T cell repertoires in COVID-19. Study as a whole: Samples came from the United States, Italy and Spain, spanning acute and convalescent COVID-19.

Source study methods: Reference gene primer amplification gave estimated nucleated cell counts. Only in-frame clones appear in the TCRdb table, and some are missing; sequencing was by immunoSEQ multiplex PCR. V and J calls and clone size are given by that table; D and trimming were obtained from the DNA. There are just over 70,000 clones in the sample; about 93% occur only once, and 7% to 9% lies in the top ten. Specimen: peripheral blood. This sequence originates from a human donor in a cohort sampled during active COVID-19.

CDR3 in amino acids: CASSRTGGSQETQYF. The CDR3 nucleotides are TGCGCCAGCAGCCGAACCGGGGGATCCCAAGAGACCCAGTACTTC. The chain carries TRBV5-1 and TRBJ2-5; the D gene is possibly TRBD2 (6 bases). From germline, CDR1 is SGHRS and CDR2 YFSETQ. V lost 4 bases and J 1 base, leaving 14 bases between the germline ends. The CDR3 contains 15 residues.